The rows below give T cell receptor beta chains drawn from one sample of a study of technical replicates of blood from several donors. Only in-frame clones appear in the TCRdb table, and some are missing; sequencing was by immunoSEQ multiplex PCR. This sample has 80,000 to 85,000 clones, with about 88% found just once. Sequencing used T cells isolated from PBMCs. The receptors were sampled from a human donor in good health. The CDR3 runs from the conserved cysteine through the conserved F or W. D genes are given only for firm matches. Rows give clone size only sometimes, using once, few, many, or a class for an expanded clone.

D gene: -
J gene: TRBJ2-7
clone size: -
V gene: TRBV18
CDR3 protein: CASSPPGQSYEQYF
CDR3 DNA: TGTGCCAGCTCACCACCGGGACAATCCTACGAGCAGTACTTC

D gene: TRBD2
J gene: TRBJ2-2
clone size: once
V gene: TRBV19
CDR3 protein: CASSGDWAGGHTGELFF
CDR3 DNA: TGTGCCAGTAGCGGAGATTGGGCGGGAGGACACACCGGGGAGCTGTTTTTT

D gene: -
J gene: TRBJ2-7
clone size: once
V gene: TRBV28
CDR3 protein: CASSLHGSSYEQYF
CDR3 DNA: TGTGCCAGCAGTTTACACGGGAGCTCCTACGAGCAGTACTTC

D gene: -
J gene: TRBJ2-1
clone size: -
V gene: TRBV5-6
CDR3 protein: CASSLTESPYNEQFF
CDR3 DNA: TGTGCCAGCAGCTTGACGGAGAGCCCCTACAATGAGCAGTTCTTC

D gene: -
J gene: TRBJ2-5
clone size: -
V gene: TRBV4-1
CDR3 protein: CASSQIAQQETQYF
CDR3 DNA: TGCGCCAGCAGCCAAATAGCCCAGCAAGAGACCCAGTACTTC

D gene: -
J gene: TRBJ1-1
clone size: -
V gene: TRBV19
CDR3 protein: CASSIVFGVWADLFF
CDR3 DNA: TGTGCCAGTAGTATAGTGTTCGGGGTATGGGCAGATCTTTTCTTT

D gene: -
J gene: TRBJ1-6
clone size: -
V gene: TRBV4-1
CDR3 protein: CASSQPGSGKPLHF
CDR3 DNA: TGCGCCAGCAGCCAACCGGGATCCGGGAAACCCCTCCACTTT

D gene: TRBD1
J gene: TRBJ1-1
clone size: -
V gene: TRBV9
CDR3 protein: CASSPGQGAANTEAFF
CDR3 DNA: TGTGCCAGCAGCCCCGGACAGGGGGCGGCGAACACTGAAGCTTTCTTT

D gene: -
J gene: TRBJ2-5
clone size: -
V gene: TRBV12-5
CDR3 protein: CASGLYGETQYF
CDR3 DNA: TGTGCTAGTGGTTTATACGGAGAGACCCAGTACTTC

D gene: TRBD1
J gene: TRBJ2-6
clone size: -
V gene: TRBV2
CDR3 protein: CASGAPGRGSTGANVLTF
CDR3 DNA: TGTGCCAGCGGGGCCCCGGGCAGGGGGAGCACTGGGGCCAACGTCCTGACTTTC

D gene: -
J gene: TRBJ2-2
clone size: -
V gene: TRBV7-2
CDR3 protein: CASLAGANTGELFF
CDR3 DNA: TGTGCCAGCTTGGCGGGCGCGAACACCGGGGAGCTGTTTTTT

D gene: TRBD2
J gene: TRBJ2-3
clone size: -
V gene: TRBV4-1
CDR3 protein: CASSQDLAGGARTDTQYF
CDR3 DNA: TGCGCCAGCAGCCAGGACCTAGCGGGAGGAGCCAGGACAGATACGCAGTATTTT

D gene: -
J gene: TRBJ2-2
clone size: -
V gene: TRBV10-2
CDR3 protein: CASSDRTGELFF
CDR3 DNA: TGCGCCAGCTCGGACAGAACCGGGGAGCTGTTTTTT

D gene: TRBD1
J gene: TRBJ1-1
clone size: -
V gene: TRBV7-9
CDR3 protein: CASSTGENTEAFF
CDR3 DNA: TGTGCCAGCAGTACAGGGGAGAACACTGAAGCTTTCTTT

D gene: -
J gene: TRBJ1-4
clone size: few
V gene: TRBV5-1
CDR3 protein: CASSFGEKLFF
CDR3 DNA: TGCGCCAGCAGCTTCGGGGAAAAACTGTTTTTT

D gene: -
J gene: TRBJ2-6
clone size: -
V gene: TRBV29-1
CDR3 protein: CSVEDGQNSGANVLTF
CDR3 DNA: TGCAGCGTTGAAGACGGACAGAACTCTGGGGCCAACGTCCTGACTTTC

D gene: -
J gene: TRBJ2-7
clone size: -
V gene: TRBV9
CDR3 protein: CASSLGPGDYEQYF
CDR3 DNA: TGTGCCAGCAGCTTAGGACCGGGGGACTACGAGCAGTACTTC

D gene: -
J gene: TRBJ2-7
clone size: few
V gene: TRBV14
CDR3 protein: CASSRFEAWHEQYF
CDR3 DNA: TGTGCCAGCAGCCGGTTCGAGGCGTGGCACGAGCAGTACTTC

D gene: -
J gene: TRBJ2-2
clone size: -
V gene: TRBV7-2
CDR3 protein: CASSWGLSGGELFF
CDR3 DNA: TGTGCCAGCAGCTGGGGCCTAAGTGGCGGGGAGCTGTTTTTT

D gene: -
J gene: TRBJ1-3
clone size: -
V gene: TRBV18
CDR3 protein: CASSPGASSGNTIYF
CDR3 DNA: TGTGCCAGCTCACCAGGGGCATCCTCTGGAAACACCATATATTTT

D gene: -
J gene: TRBJ1-1
clone size: -
V gene: TRBV7-2
CDR3 protein: CASSYGETEAFF
CDR3 DNA: TGTGCCAGCAGCTACGGGGAGACTGAAGCTTTCTTT

D gene: TRBD1
J gene: TRBJ1-2
clone size: -
V gene: TRBV5-4
CDR3 protein: CASSEQGGHGYTF
CDR3 DNA: TGTGCCAGCAGCGAACAGGGGGGGCACGGCTACACCTTC

D gene: TRBD1
J gene: TRBJ2-5
clone size: -
V gene: TRBV19
CDR3 protein: CASSLGTEPETQYF
CDR3 DNA: TGTGCCAGTAGTCTAGGGACAGAACCTGAGACCCAGTACTTC

D gene: TRBD1
J gene: TRBJ1-5
clone size: few
V gene: TRBV28
CDR3 protein: CASRRGTGGGWAQHF
CDR3 DNA: TGTGCCAGCAGGCGAGGGACAGGGGGAGGATGGGCCCAGCATTTT

D gene: TRBD2
J gene: TRBJ2-3
clone size: -
V gene: TRBV28
CDR3 protein: CASSSGLAGLFTDTQYF
CDR3 DNA: TGTGCCAGCAGTTCAGGACTAGCGGGACTCTTCACAGATACGCAGTATTTT

D gene: -
J gene: TRBJ1-5
clone size: -
V gene: TRBV21-1
CDR3 protein: CASSPFPGTGLQPQHF
CDR3 DNA: TGTGCCAGCAGCCCCTTTCCTGGGACAGGGCTTCAGCCCCAGCATTTT

D gene: TRBD1
J gene: TRBJ2-7
clone size: -
V gene: TRBV7-8
CDR3 protein: CASSLNYRRDSSYEQYF
CDR3 DNA: TGTGCCAGCAGCTTAAATTATCGCCGGGACAGCTCCTACGAGCAGTACTTC

D gene: -
J gene: TRBJ2-1
clone size: -
V gene: TRBV11-2
CDR3 protein: CASSRNGAEQFF
CDR3 DNA: TGTGCCAGCAGCCGAAATGGGGCCGAGCAGTTCTTC

D gene: TRBD1
J gene: TRBJ2-2
clone size: -
V gene: TRBV29-1
CDR3 protein: CSYRTGVSTGELFF
CDR3 DNA: TGCAGCTACAGGACAGGGGTATCCACCGGGGAGCTGTTTTTT

D gene: -
J gene: TRBJ2-1
clone size: -
V gene: TRBV5-6
CDR3 protein: CASSLSAVYNEQFF
CDR3 DNA: TGTGCCAGCAGCTTGTCGGCGGTGTACAATGAGCAGTTCTTC

D gene: -
J gene: TRBJ2-3
clone size: -
V gene: TRBV6-6
CDR3 protein: CASSYADTQYF
CDR3 DNA: TGTGCCAGCAGTTACGCGGATACGCAGTATTTT

D gene: -
J gene: TRBJ1-1
clone size: -
V gene: TRBV9
CDR3 protein: CASRGGATMNTEAFF
CDR3 DNA: TGTGCCAGCAGAGGCGGAGCAACTATGAACACTGAAGCTTTCTTT

D gene: TRBD1
J gene: TRBJ1-5
clone size: -
V gene: TRBV6-5
CDR3 protein: CASRRGQAGNQPQHF
CDR3 DNA: TGTGCCAGCAGAAGGGGACAGGCGGGCAATCAGCCCCAGCATTTT

D gene: TRBD1
J gene: TRBJ1-1
clone size: once
V gene: TRBV5-1
CDR3 protein: CASSRLGGGRTEAFF
CDR3 DNA: TGCGCCAGCAGCCGCTTAGGGGGCGGAAGGACTGAAGCTTTCTTT

D gene: -
J gene: TRBJ2-1
clone size: -
V gene: TRBV7-9
CDR3 protein: CASSFHNEQFF
CDR3 DNA: TGTGCCAGCAGCTTCCATAATGAGCAGTTCTTC

D gene: TRBD1
J gene: TRBJ1-5
clone size: -
V gene: TRBV2
CDR3 protein: CASSGGQGGYYNQPQHF
CDR3 DNA: TGTGCCAGCAGTGGGGGTCAGGGGGGATATTACAATCAGCCCCAGCATTTT

D gene: -
J gene: TRBJ2-6
clone size: -
V gene: TRBV6-4
CDR3 protein: CASRAETGANVLTF
CDR3 DNA: TGTGCCAGCAGGGCCGAAACTGGGGCCAACGTCCTGACTTTC

D gene: TRBD1
J gene: TRBJ1-2
clone size: -
V gene: TRBV13
CDR3 protein: CASRTTGVNGYTF
CDR3 DNA: TGTGCCAGCAGAACGACAGGGGTGAATGGCTACACCTTC

D gene: -
J gene: TRBJ1-1
clone size: -
V gene: TRBV11-3
CDR3 protein: CASSFGSTEAFF
CDR3 DNA: TGTGCCAGCAGCTTTGGGAGCACTGAAGCTTTCTTT

D gene: TRBD1
J gene: TRBJ1-2
clone size: -
V gene: TRBV27
CDR3 protein: CASSLSRGPGYGYTF
CDR3 DNA: TGTGCCAGCAGTTTAAGCAGGGGGCCCGGCTATGGCTACACCTTC

D gene: TRBD2
J gene: TRBJ2-7
clone size: -
V gene: TRBV7-2
CDR3 protein: CASSLTLAGLDEQYF
CDR3 DNA: TGTGCCAGCAGCTTAACACTAGCGGGTCTCGACGAGCAGTACTTC

D gene: -
J gene: TRBJ2-3
clone size: -
V gene: TRBV9
CDR3 protein: CASSAYTDTQYF
CDR3 DNA: TGTGCCAGCAGCGCCTACACAGATACGCAGTATTTT

D gene: TRBD2
J gene: TRBJ2-5
clone size: -
V gene: TRBV6-1
CDR3 protein: CASSRAGGQETQYF
CDR3 DNA: TGTGCCAGCAGTAGAGCGGGAGGCCAAGAGACCCAGTACTTC

D gene: -
J gene: TRBJ2-3
clone size: -
V gene: TRBV9
CDR3 protein: CASSTGTGSLSDTQYF
CDR3 DNA: TGTGCCAGCAGCACAGGTACAGGCAGCCTTTCCGATACGCAGTATTTT

D gene: TRBD1
J gene: TRBJ1-4
clone size: -
V gene: TRBV6-5
CDR3 protein: CASTRSTGAEKLFF
CDR3 DNA: TGTGCCAGCACTCGGTCGACAGGGGCCGAAAAACTGTTTTTT

D gene: TRBD1
J gene: TRBJ1-2
clone size: once
V gene: TRBV28
CDR3 protein: CASRDPPGQANYGYTF
CDR3 DNA: TGTGCCAGCAGAGACCCACCGGGACAGGCTAACTATGGCTACACCTTC

D gene: -
J gene: TRBJ1-3
clone size: -
V gene: TRBV19
CDR3 protein: CASSTGAGNTIYF
CDR3 DNA: TGTGCCAGTAGTACGGGAGCTGGAAACACCATATATTTT

D gene: -
J gene: TRBJ2-7
clone size: once
V gene: TRBV5-4
CDR3 protein: CASSLGEITYEQYF
CDR3 DNA: TGTGCCAGCAGCTTAGGGGAAATAACCTACGAGCAGTACTTC